These 26 T cell receptor beta chains share one sample of origin, sequenced in a study of OX40 agonist ivuxolimab in advanced cancers. The method was immunoSEQ multiplex PCR; TCRdb's version includes in-frame clones alone and lacks a portion of them. The table has tens of thousands of clones, about 92% seen once. This material consisted of CD4+ or CD8+ T cells sorted from blood, taken in a trial of the OX40 agonist ivuxolimab. These receptors all stem from an adult with an advanced solid tumor such as melanoma, head and neck, liver or kidney cancer.

The V and J genes are TRBV11-2 and TRBJ2-1; no definite D call. This CDR3 has 17 amino acids. V lost 0 bases to trimming and J lost 0 bases, with 12 bases between them. The germline CDR1 and CDR2 sequences are SGHAT and FQNNGV. The CDR3: CASSLDVGPSSYNEQFF. The CDR3 nucleotides are TGTGCCAGCAGCTTAGATGTAGGGCCCAGCTCCTACAATGAGCAGTTCTTC.

The chain is built from TRBV9 and TRBJ2-3, with 8 nucleotides matching TRBD1. V shed 1 base, J shed 2 bases, and the junction held 9 bases outside the gene matches. Germline V CDR1 and CDR2: SGDLS, YYNGEE. This CDR3 comprises 17 residues. CDR3 loop: CASSVRSSGQDTDTQYF. The CDR3 region has the DNA TGTGCCAGCAGCGTAAGATCGTCGGGACAGGACACAGATACGCAGTATTTT.

J is TRBJ1-2 and V is TRBV5-6; D not resolved. CDR1 is SGHDT and CDR2 is YYEEEE in the germline V gene. The CDR3 loop spans 14 amino acids. V lost 0 bases and J lost 3, with 9 bases in between. In DNA form, the CDR3 reads TGTGCCAGCAGCTTGGCAGAGCAGCACTATGGCTACACCTTC. This codes for CASSLAEQHYGYTF. Together with reference TRBV5-6 and TRBJ1-2, the CDR3 gives the full variable domain: DAGVTQSPTHLIKTRGQQVTLRCSPKSGHDTVSWYQQALGQGPQFIFQYYEEEERQRGNFPDRFSGHQFPNYSSELNVNALLLGDSALYLCASSLAEQHYGYTFGSGTRLTVV.

The chain combines TRBV29-1 with TRBJ1-2; TRBD1 aligns across 7 bases. With V trimmed by 0 bases and J by 4 bases, 8 bases remained unmatched. CDR1 and CDR2 (germline): SQVTM, ANQGSEA. The CDR3 has 15 amino acids. In DNA, the CDR3 is TGCAGCGTTGAAGATCGGACAGGCGTGAGCTATGGCTACACCTTC. Amino acids: CSVEDRTGVSYGYTF.

The count of this clone is one. The J gene is TRBJ2-7, the V gene TRBV9; the D gene is possibly TRBD1 (6 bases). V was cut by 8 bases and J by 5 bases, with 20 bases left in between. In germline, CDR1 is SGDLS, CDR2 YYNGEE. The CDR3 loop spans 14 amino acids. As DNA, the CDR3 is TGTGCCAGTTCTGGATCAGGACAGCCCGACGAGCAGTACTTC. It translates to CASSGSGQPDEQYF.

J is TRBJ2-2 and V is TRBV9; D perhaps matches TRBD2 (6 bases). V was cut by 6 bases and J by 5 bases, with 14 bases left in between. Per germline, CDR1 SGDLS and CDR2 YYNGEE. This CDR3 region has 14 residues. DNA of the CDR3: TGTGCCAGCACCACCTTGGGAGGTACCGGGGAGCTGTTTTTT. Translated: CASTTLGGTGELFF.

The chain uses TRBV5-1 and TRBJ2-3, with a tentative D call TRBD2 (6 bases). This CDR3 has 17 amino acids. CDR1 and CDR2 from the germline V gene are SGHRS and YFSETQ. Trimming stripped 7 bases from V and 1 base from J, with 22 bases between. CDR3 residues: CASQNDRSGSGTDTQYF. In DNA form, the CDR3 reads TGCGCCAGCCAAAACGACAGAAGCGGGTCAGGCACAGATACGCAGTATTTT.

The chain has TRBV10-1 and TRBJ1-2; D is unresolved. CDR1 and CDR2 (germline): WNHNN, SYGVQD (reference sequence). This CDR3 comprises 13 residues. The germline V and J ends were trimmed by 0 bases and 0 bases, with 2 bases remaining between them. CDR3 sequence reads: CASSESANYGYTF. CDR3 DNA sequence: TGCGCCAGCAGTGAGTCGGCTAACTATGGCTACACCTTC.

The chain uses TRBV7-6 and TRBJ2-3, with 9 nucleotides matching TRBD2. The CDR3 has 16 residues. Looked up from germline, CDR1 is SGHVS and CDR2 is FNYEAQ. Trimming removed 4 bases from V and 1 base from J; junction bases left unmatched: 6. The CDR3 spells CASSSRGGIGTDTQYF. For the CDR3, the DNA is TGTGCCAGCAGCTCGCGGGGGGGGATCGGCACAGATACGCAGTATTTT.

V gene TRBV19 combines with J gene TRBJ2-7; TRBD2 is a possible D gene (5 bases). V lost 6 bases to trimming and J lost 4 bases, with 10 bases between them. The CDR3 is 12 amino acids. The germline gives CDR1 LNHDA, CDR2 SQIVND (reference sequence). CDR3 nucleotide sequence: TGTGCCAGTAGCCCGGGAAAATACGAGCAGTACTTC. This gives the protein CASSPGKYEQYF.

V and J are TRBV5-6 and TRBJ2-7, with 7 bases identical to TRBD1. This CDR3 comprises 18 residues. V was clipped by 4 bases and J by 3 bases; unmatched bases: 19. Looked up from germline, CDR1 is SGHDT and CDR2 is YYEEEE. The CDR3 loop reads CASSSRRQGGPKIYEQYF. The CDR3 DNA follows: TGTGCCAGCAGCAGCCGGCGACAGGGTGGCCCGAAGATCTACGAGCAGTACTTC.

The chain uses TRBV5-4 and TRBJ2-7, with 10 bases lining up with TRBD2. The length of the CDR3 is 16 residues. The V and J ends lost 3 bases and 2 bases, in that order; junction bases with no gene match: 8. Per the germline V gene, CDR1 is SGHNT and CDR2 is YYREEE (reference sequence). The CDR3 DNA follows: TGTGCCAGCAGCTCCCCCAGCGGGGGGGACGCCTACGAGCAGTACTTC. It specifies CASSSPSGGDAYEQYF.

The genes are TRBV10-2 and TRBJ2-7; no firm D call. This CDR3 has 12 amino acids. Germline lookup yields CDR1 WSHSY and CDR2 SAAADI. V lost 3 bases and J lost 3, with 6 bases in between. CDR3 DNA: TGCGCCAGCAGTGACATGGGCTACGAGCAGTACTTC. This sequence encodes CASSDMGYEQYF.

This rearrangement joins TRBV6-6 to TRBJ2-3, with D maybe TRBD2 (6 bases). V lost 9 bases to trimming and J lost 3 bases, with 19 bases between them. CDR1 is MNHNY, CDR2 SVGAGI, per germline (reference sequence). This CDR3 has 15 residues. CDR3 amino acids: CASGRGPAETDTQYF. CDR3 nucleotide sequence: TGTGCCAGTGGGCGGGGACCCGCGGAGACAGATACGCAGTATTTT.

This chain connects TRBV19 to TRBJ2-7; 7 bases agree with TRBD1. Germline trimming cut 4 bases from V and 3 bases from J; bases unmatched to any gene: 6. This CDR3 is 14 amino acids long. Germline V CDR1 and CDR2: LNHDA, SQIVND (reference sequence). This CDR3 reads CASSTPGTDYEQYF. The CDR3 DNA reads as TGTGCCAGTAGTACCCCCGGGACAGACTACGAGCAGTACTTC. Looking up the rest from reference TRBV19 and TRBJ2-7 gives the full variable domain: DGGITQSPKYLFRKEGQNVTLSCEQNLNHDAMYWYRQDPGQGLRLIYYSQIVNDFQKGDIAEGYSVSREKKESFPLTVTSAQKNPTAFYLCASSTPGTDYEQYFGPGTRLTVT.

This clone has a single count. This chain's CDR3 is CASSLGLAGDGFF. The CDR3 nucleotides read TGTGCCAGCAGCCTCGGACTAGCGGGGGATGGGTTCTTC. The chain employs TRBV6-6 and TRBJ2-1, with TRBD2 matching over 13 bases. Germline V gives CDR1 MNHNY, CDR2 SVGAGI (reference sequence). This CDR3 contains 13 residues. V shed 6 bases and J 15 bases; nucleotides not matched to a gene: 8.

CDR3 sequence (DNA): TGCGCCAGCAGCCCAGGGACAGGGTGGGCCTATGGCTACACCTTC. Encoded protein: CASSPGTGWAYGYTF. V and J are TRBV4-1 and TRBJ1-2; 9 bases map to TRBD1. V lost 4 bases and J lost 4; bases outside the gene matches: 7. There are 15 residues in the CDR3. The germline CDR1 and CDR2 sequences are MGHRA and YSYEKL.

The chain employs TRBV6-4 and TRBJ1-1, with D uncertain. CDR1 MRHNA and CDR2 SNTAGT come from the germline V gene. This CDR3 contains 11 residues. V lost 9 bases to trimming and J lost 6 bases, with 11 bases between them. CDR3 sequence: CASRLGAEAFF. The CDR3 bases are TGTGCCAGTCGCCTTGGGGCTGAAGCTTTCTTT.

This sequence joins TRBV19 and TRBJ1-3; D ambiguous. CDR3 length: 15 residues. V was pared by 2 bases and J by 0 bases, with 8 bases between. Germline V gives CDR1 LNHDA, CDR2 SQIVND (reference sequence). CDR3 protein: CASSISGDSGNTIYF. For the CDR3, the DNA is TGTGCCAGTAGTATAAGTGGGGACTCTGGAAACACCATATATTTT.

This clone has more than one count but fewer than ten. In the same sample, other DNA sequences code for this CDR3. V usage is TRBV6-4 and J usage is TRBJ2-3, with 11 bases matching TRBD1. V shed 0 bases and J 4 bases; nucleotides not matched to a gene: 0. Germline-derived CDR1 and CDR2 are MRHNA and SNTAGT. The CDR3 sequence is 15 residues long. This CDR3 reads CASSDSGQGADTQYF. CDR3 nucleotides: TGTGCCAGCAGTGACTCGGGACAGGGGGCAGATACGCAGTATTTT.

This chain uses TRBV11-2 with TRBJ2-7; D is unclear. Trimming took off 0 bases at V and 7 bases at J, with 7 bases between the two ends. The germline V gene has CDR1 SGHAT and CDR2 FQNNGV. CDR3 size: 12 residues. CDR3 in amino acids: CASSLDLAEQYF. CDR3 sequence (DNA): TGTGCCAGCAGCTTAGATTTGGCGGAGCAGTACTTC.

V gene TRBV5-6 combines with J gene TRBJ1-1; no firm D call. V was clipped by 2 bases and J by 8 bases, with 7 bases between them. Germline V CDR1 and CDR2: SGHDT, YYEEEE. CDR3 length: 11 amino acids. DNA of the CDR3: TGTGCCAGCAGCTTAGGAAGGGAAGCTTTCTTT. Its translation is CASSLGREAFF. The variable domain in full, with the rest retrieved from reference TRBV5-6 and TRBJ1-1, is DAGVTQSPTHLIKTRGQQVTLRCSPKSGHDTVSWYQQALGQGPQFIFQYYEEEERQRGNFPDRFSGHQFPNYSSELNVNALLLGDSALYLCASSLGREAFFGQGTRLTVV.

The chain links TRBV9 to TRBJ1-1; possible D gene TRBD1, 6 bases. Per germline, CDR1 SGDLS and CDR2 YYNGEE. With 4 bases removed from V and 4 bases from J, the gap between germline ends came to 14 bases. The CDR3 totals 14 residues. The CDR3 region has the DNA TGTGCCAGCAGCCACGGGGGCGCGGGCACTGAAGCTTTCTTT. This translates into CASSHGGAGTEAFF.

By share of the sample, this clone is medium-sized. The chain combines TRBV6-1 with TRBJ2-7; 9 bases align to TRBD1. The CDR3 spans 15 residues. Germline V gene sequence: CDR1 MNHNS, CDR2 SASEGT. Losses at the gene ends were 8 bases for V and 1 base for J; bases not matched to a gene: 9. CDR3 nucleotide sequence: TGTGCCAGCTCGTCGTTACAGGGGGCGTCCTACGAGCAGTACTTC. It yields the protein CASSSLQGASYEQYF.

The V and J genes are TRBV7-9 and TRBJ2-7; possibly TRBD2 for D (5 bases). Germline V gives CDR1 SEHNR, CDR2 FQNEAQ (reference sequence). There are 15 residues in the CDR3. V lost 5 bases to trimming and J lost 0 bases, with 14 bases between them. CDR3 protein: CASSPFPSTSYEQYF. In DNA, the CDR3 is TGTGCCAGCAGCCCTTTCCCTAGCACCTCCTACGAGCAGTACTTC.

V gene TRBV6-6 combines with J gene TRBJ2-1; 9 bases are shared with TRBD1. This CDR3 spans 14 amino acids. Germline CDR1 is MNHNY and CDR2 is SVGAGI (reference sequence). V was pared by 6 bases and J by 7 bases, with 7 bases of the junction left unmatched. The CDR3 DNA follows: TGTGCCAGCAGACCACAGGGGGCGCGGAATGAGCAGTTCTTC. Translation: CASRPQGARNEQFF.